One and the same sample provided the 19 T cell receptor beta chains below, sequenced in a study of blood T cell repertoires in COVID-19. The method was immunoSEQ multiplex PCR; TCRdb's version includes in-frame clones alone and lacks a portion of them. The data contain over 150,000 clones, about 86% of them singletons. Sequencing was carried out using peripheral blood. Receptors originate from an older woman with acute or convalescent COVID-19.

The gene calls are TRBV2 and TRBJ1-5; D gene unclear. The CDR3 loop spans 18 amino acids. CDR1 SNHLY and CDR2 FYNNEI come from the germline V gene. V was cut by 4 bases and J by 3 bases, with 22 bases left in between. This CDR3 is CASSAERAAFTDNQPQHF. In DNA form, the CDR3 reads TGTGCCAGCAGTGCGGAGAGGGCGGCCTTTACCGACAATCAGCCCCAGCATTTT.

V gene TRBV19 combines with J gene TRBJ1-5; 7 nucleotides align to TRBD1. J lost 0 bases, V lost 4 bases, and 6 bases had no gene match. Per germline, CDR1 LNHDA and CDR2 SQIVND (reference sequence). The CDR3 is 16 amino acids. The CDR3 DNA sequence: TGTGCCAGTAGTAAAACGACAGGGAATAGCAATCAGCCCCAGCATTTT. The encoded protein is CASSKTTGNSNQPQHF. The full variable domain, with the rest looked up from reference TRBV19 and TRBJ1-5, is DGGITQSPKYLFRKEGQNVTLSCEQNLNHDAMYWYRQDPGQGLRLIYYSQIVNDFQKGDIAEGYSVSREKKESFPLTVTSAQKNPTAFYLCASSKTTGNSNQPQHFGDGTRLSIL.

The DNA of the CDR3 is TGTGCCAGCAGCTTAAGCGGGGGATTACGAGAGACCCAGTACTTC. Amino acids: CASSLSGGLRETQYF. The V call is TRBV7-3, the J call TRBJ2-5; 7 bases fit TRBD2. This CDR3 spans 15 amino acids. V lost 1 base, J lost 4 bases, and 6 bases stayed unmatched. Germline lookup yields CDR1 SGHTA and CDR2 FQGTGA.

The gene calls are TRBV28 and TRBJ1-2; 8 bases line up with TRBD1. The V gene end was trimmed by 8 bases and the J gene end by 2 bases; junction bases not matched to a gene: 7. This CDR3 spans 14 amino acids. CDR1 is MDHEN, CDR2 SYDVKM, per germline. CDR3 in amino acids: CASLDRGWNYGYTF. CDR3 coding DNA: TGTGCCAGCCTTGACAGGGGCTGGAACTATGGCTACACCTTC.

The CDR3 spells CSVAGPYEQYF. CDR3 coding DNA: TGCAGTGTAGCGGGGCCCTACGAGCAGTACTTC. The V and J genes are TRBV20-1 and TRBJ2-7; 8 bases fit TRBD2. The J segment lost 2 bases and the V segment lost 7 bases, leaving 1 base of the junction unmatched. The CDR3 is 11 residues long. CDR1 and CDR2 (germline): DFQATT, SNEGSKA (reference sequence).

The chain recombines TRBV19 with TRBJ1-2; 8 bases match TRBD1. Trimming cost V 5 bases and J 9 bases; bases outside gene matches: 11. The CDR3 loop spans 14 amino acids. The germline V gene has CDR1 LNHDA and CDR2 SQIVND (reference sequence). The CDR3 DNA reads TGTGCCAGTAGTTCAGCAGGGGGCTCTTTGAGCTACACCTTC. Amino acid sequence: CASSSAGGSLSYTF.

In DNA form, the CDR3 reads TGTGCTAGTGGTTTGCGTAGCGGGAGTAGTCATTCACCCCTCCACTTT. Its translation is CASGLRSGSSHSPLHF. The chain recombines TRBV12-5 with TRBJ1-6; D is unclear. The germline gives CDR1 LGHNT, CDR2 FRNRAP. The CDR3 spans 16 residues. The V gene lost 2 bases and the J gene lost 8 bases, with 16 bases spanning the gap.

This clone came up a few times. The rearrangement joins TRBV7-8 to TRBJ1-5; D remains ambiguous. This CDR3 has 12 residues. Trimming cost V 5 bases and J 7 bases, with 9 bases left between them. The germline gives CDR1 SGHVS, CDR2 FQNEAQ. CDR3 sequence reads: CASSHSPQPQHF. In DNA, the CDR3 is TGTGCCAGCAGCCACTCCCCCCAGCCCCAGCATTTT.

The chain recombines TRBV25-1 with TRBJ1-6; 11 bases fit TRBD1. The CDR3 runs to 15 residues. Germline-derived CDR1 and CDR2 are MGHDK and SYGVNS. V gave up 1 base and J gave up 7 bases; unmatched junction bases: 0. The CDR3: CASSEWDRGNSPLHF. In DNA form, the CDR3 reads TGTGCCAGCAGTGAATGGGACAGGGGGAATTCACCCCTCCACTTT.

The genes are TRBV10-3 and TRBJ1-6; D is possibly TRBD1 (6 bases). The CDR3 has 14 amino acids. Germline values: CDR1 ENHRY, CDR2 SYGVKD. Trimming cost V 3 bases and J 5 bases, with 8 bases left between them. CDR3 nucleotide sequence: TGTGCCATCAGTGATGGGACAAATAATTCACCCCTCCACTTT. Residues: CAISDGTNNSPLHF.

The chain links TRBV10-1 to TRBJ2-5; TRBD1 matches 8 bases. The CDR3 contains 14 residues. The germline V gene encodes CDR1 WNHNN and CDR2 SYGVQD (reference sequence). Trimming cost V 0 bases and J 4 bases; bases outside gene matches: 1. This CDR3 is CASSESGTGETQYF. The CDR3 nucleotides are TGCGCCAGCAGTGAGTCCGGGACAGGAGAGACCCAGTACTTC.

Remarks on this clone: Additional DNA sequences in this sample encode the identical CDR3. V gene TRBV7-9 combines with J gene TRBJ2-5; 8 positions match TRBD1. Germline trimming cut 2 bases from V and 5 bases from J; bases unmatched to any gene: 7. Germline V gene lookup returns CDR1 SEHNR and CDR2 FQNEAQ (reference sequence). The CDR3 consists of 15 residues. The CDR3 DNA sequence: TGTGCCAGCAGCTTAAGACAGGGGAGCCAGGAGACCCAGTACTTC. Translated: CASSLRQGSQETQYF. Full variable domain (missing parts from reference TRBV7-9 and TRBJ2-5): DTGVSQNPRHKITKRGQNVTFRCDPISEHNRLYWYRQTLGQGPEFLTYFQNEAQLEKSRLLSDRFSAERPKGSFSTLEIQRTEQGDSAMYLCASSLRQGSQETQYFGPGTRLLVL.

The V gene is TRBV19, the J gene TRBJ1-1; the D gene is possibly TRBD1 (6 bases). Germline V gene lookup returns CDR1 LNHDA and CDR2 SQIVND (reference sequence). The germline V and J ends were trimmed by 5 bases and 5 bases, with 12 bases remaining between them. This CDR3 has 13 residues. The CDR3 loop is CASSPKQGTEAFF. Here the CDR3 DNA reads TGTGCCAGTAGTCCGAAACAGGGAACTGAAGCTTTCTTT.

The chain recombines TRBV2 with TRBJ1-4; 9 nucleotides agree with TRBD1. J was trimmed by 6 bases and V by 6 bases; bases with no gene match: 5. Germline values: CDR1 SNHLY, CDR2 FYNNEI. There are 14 residues in the CDR3. The CDR3 sequence: CASSLQGAYEKLFF. The CDR3 DNA sequence: TGTGCCAGCAGCCTACAGGGGGCGTATGAAAAACTGTTTTTT.

This rearrangement joins TRBV7-9 to TRBJ2-1; TRBD1 matches 9 bases. The CDR3 totals 15 residues. The V gene's germline CDR1 is SEHNR and CDR2 FQNEAQ (reference sequence). Trimming took 5 bases from V and 6 from J; bases not matched to a gene: 8. CDR3 nucleotide sequence: TGTGCCAGCAGCCCGGGACAGGGAAGGATCAATGAGCAGTTCTTC. Translation gives CASSPGQGRINEQFF.

This sequence joins TRBV2 and TRBJ1-1; the match to TRBD1 covers 11 bases. This CDR3 spans 14 amino acids. Germline CDR1 SNHLY, CDR2 FYNNEI. The J segment lost 5 bases and the V segment lost 6 bases, leaving 5 bases of the junction unmatched. The CDR3 DNA sequence: TGTGCCAGCAGCGCGGACAGGGGGCGGACTGAAGCTTTCTTT. Protein product: CASSADRGRTEAFF.

This clone was seen once. The CDR3 sequence is CASSSGQPGANVLTF. The CDR3 DNA reads TGTGCCAGCAGCTCTGGACAGCCTGGGGCCAACGTCCTGACTTTC. The genes are TRBV11-2 and TRBJ2-6, with D tentatively TRBD1 (6 bases). Trimming took 4 bases from V and 2 from J, leaving 9 bases between them. This CDR3 region has 15 residues. Germline CDR1 reads SGHAT; CDR2 reads FQNNGV.

The CDR3 is CASSTNPGQGKNIQYF. The CDR3 region has the DNA TGTGCCAGCAGCACCAACCCGGGACAGGGCAAGAACATTCAGTACTTC. The chain has TRBV5-5 and TRBJ2-4; TRBD1 agrees at 9 bases. Germline values: CDR1 SGHKS, CDR2 YYEKEE (reference sequence). The CDR3 runs to 16 residues. Trimming took 4 bases from V and 7 from J; bases not matched to a gene: 12.

The chain couples TRBV5-1 to TRBJ2-7, with 11 bases lining up with TRBD1. The CDR3 runs to 15 residues. Germline-derived CDR1 and CDR2 are SGHRS and YFSETQ. Trimming at V came to 2 bases and at J to 4 bases, leaving 5 bases not matched to a gene. CDR3: CASSFGDRGGYEQYF. The CDR3, as DNA: TGCGCCAGCAGCTTTGGGGACAGGGGGGGATACGAGCAGTACTTC.